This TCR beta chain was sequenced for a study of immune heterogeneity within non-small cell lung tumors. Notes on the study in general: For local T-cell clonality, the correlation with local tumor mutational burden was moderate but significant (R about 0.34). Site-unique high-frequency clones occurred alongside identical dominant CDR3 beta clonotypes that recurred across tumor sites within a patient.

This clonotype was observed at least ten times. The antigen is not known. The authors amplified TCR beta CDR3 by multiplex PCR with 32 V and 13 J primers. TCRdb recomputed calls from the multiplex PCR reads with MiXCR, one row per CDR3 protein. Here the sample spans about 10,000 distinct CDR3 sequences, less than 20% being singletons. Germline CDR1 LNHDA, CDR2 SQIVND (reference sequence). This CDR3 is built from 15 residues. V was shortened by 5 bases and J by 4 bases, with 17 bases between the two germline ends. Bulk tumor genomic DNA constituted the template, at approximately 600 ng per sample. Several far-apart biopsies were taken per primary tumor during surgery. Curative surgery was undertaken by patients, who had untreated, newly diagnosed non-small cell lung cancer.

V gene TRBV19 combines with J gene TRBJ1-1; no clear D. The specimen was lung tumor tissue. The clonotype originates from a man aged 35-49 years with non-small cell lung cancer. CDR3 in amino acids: CASSSSTASGTEAFF. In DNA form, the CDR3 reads TGTGCCAGTAGTTCCTCTACAGCCTCGGGCACTGAAGCTTTCTTT.